The present T cell receptor (beta chain) was sequenced within a study of human T cells and chemical hapten exposure. The time point denotes: pre-sensitization, week 0. Noted treatment: therapeutic diphenylcyclopropenone sensitization with weekly scalp DPC. TCRdb called the RACE reads again in MiXCR, with one record for every CDR3 protein. The profile shows a few hundred thousand distinct CDR3 sequences, around 5.5% of them singletons. The specimen comprised whole blood, sampled in connection with sensitization to the hapten diphenylcyclopropenone (DPC). The TCR was taken from a young woman with alopecia areata. Some clones in this sample may be carry-over from other donors' samples.

The CDR3 region has the DNA TGTGCCAGCAGCCAGGGGGCCGGGACCTACGAGCAGTACTTC. It encodes CASSQGAGTYEQYF. The J gene is TRBJ2-7, the V gene TRBV9, with 8 bases lining up with TRBD1. The J segment lost 2 bases and the V segment lost 4 bases, leaving 5 bases of the junction unmatched. Germline CDR1 reads SGDLS; CDR2 reads YYNGEE. This CDR3 is 14 amino acids long. The whole variable domain, filled in from reference TRBV9 and TRBJ2-7, reads DSGVTQTPKHLITATGQRVTLRCSPRSGDLSVYWYQQSLDQGLQFLIQYYNGEERAKGNILERFSAQQFPDLHSELNLSSLELGDSALYFCASSQGAGTYEQYFGPGTRLTVT.